A single sample is the source of the 32 T cell receptor beta chains below, sequenced in a study of CD8+CD57+ T cells in acquired aplastic anemia. CDR3 and TCR beta VDJ profiling relied on genomic DNA as the template. From the reads, TCRdb called clonotypes with MiXCR, one entry per CDR3 protein. The sample carries around 150,000 distinct CDR3 sequences, around 50% recorded once. Flow cytometry had shown expanded CD8+CD57+ cells in the patients chosen for sequencing. Sequenced: sorted CD4+, CD8+, or CD8+CD57+ T cells (not recorded which) from PBMCs. The origin of the receptors is a human donor with aplastic anemia.

This clonotype was detected many times. The gene calls are TRBV6-1 and TRBJ1-4, with a weak D call TRBD1 (6 bases). Trimming shortened V by 3 bases and J by 7 bases, and 15 bases separated the two germline ends. The CDR3 loop spans 15 amino acids. CDR1 is MNHNS and CDR2 is SASEGT in the germline V gene. The CDR3 sequence: CASSDTQGLVEKLFF. The CDR3 DNA is TGTGCCAGCAGTGATACACAGGGTCTTGTTGAAAAACTGTTTTTT.

This clonotype was found once. The chain is built from TRBV15 and TRBJ2-1; D is tentatively TRBD1 or TRBD2 (5 bases each). Germline values: CDR1 LNHNV, CDR2 YYDKDF (reference sequence). V lost 1 base and J 8 bases, leaving 12 bases between the germline ends. CDR3 size: 14 residues. CDR3 DNA: TGTGCCACCAGCAGAGGGGGGACGGCCGATGAGCAGTTCTTC. Protein: CATSRGGTADEQFF.

This clonotype was seen repeatedly, ten times or more. This CDR3 reads CASSLYLDNEQFF. CDR3 sequence (DNA): TGTGCCAGCAGCCTTTATCTAGACAATGAGCAGTTCTTC. This chain links TRBV14 with TRBJ2-1; D unclear. V was clipped by 4 bases and J by 5 bases, with 9 bases between them. Looked up from germline, CDR1 is SGHDN and CDR2 is FVKESK. CDR3 size: 13 residues.

Only a few counts were recorded for this clonotype. The chain couples TRBV15 to TRBJ1-6; 8 bases map to TRBD1. Germline V gene data show CDR1 as LNHNV and CDR2 as YYDKDF (reference sequence). This CDR3 region has 15 residues. Trimming at V came to 0 bases and at J to 8 bases, leaving 3 bases not matched to a gene. The CDR3 here is CATSREDRVYSPLHF. The CDR3 DNA reads as TGTGCCACCAGCAGAGAGGACAGGGTTTATTCACCCCTCCACTTT.

Written as DNA, the CDR3 is TGTGCCAGTAAAGAGCGGGGGAATGAGCAGTTCTTC. This gives the protein CASKERGNEQFF. The chain combines TRBV9 with TRBJ2-1; TRBD2 aligns across 8 bases. Germline values: CDR1 SGDLS, CDR2 YYNGEE. This CDR3 contains 12 residues. Germline trimming cut 8 bases from V and 7 bases from J; bases unmatched to any gene: 5.

A remark on this clonotype: Mismatch with germline at one junction end may stem from a read error. The chain is built from TRBV25-1 and TRBJ2-5, with 9 bases identical to TRBD1. CDR1 MGHDK and CDR2 SYGVNS come from the germline V gene. This CDR3 has 14 amino acids. The CDR3: CASSPGDREETQHF. The CDR3 coding sequence is TGTGCCAGCTCACCCGGGGACAGGGAAGAGACCCAGCACTTC.

V gene TRBV2 combines with J gene TRBJ1-1; no clear D. V lost 6 bases and J lost 3, with 11 bases in between. CDR3 length: 13 residues. Per the germline V gene, CDR1 is SNHLY and CDR2 is FYNNEI. CDR3 DNA: TGTGCCAGCAGGGAACCGGGATACACTGAAGCTTTCTTT. This translates into CASREPGYTEAFF.

The V and J genes are TRBV10-3 and TRBJ1-1, with 7 bases that match TRBD1. Trimming took 6 bases from V and 4 from J; bases not matched to a gene: 8. This CDR3 comprises 14 residues. Germline CDR1 ENHRY, CDR2 SYGVKD. CDR3 DNA sequence: TGTGCCATCAGGACTCGACAGGGAGGCACTGAAGCTTTCTTT. Encoded protein: CAIRTRQGGTEAFF.

The table lists this clonotype with many counts. The chain links TRBV7-3 to TRBJ2-7; 7 nucleotides agree with TRBD2. The CDR3 sequence is 19 residues long. Germline-derived CDR1 and CDR2 are SGHTA and FQGTGA. The V segment lost 0 bases and the J segment 2 bases; nucleotides outside the gene matches: 16. CDR3 nucleotides: TGTGCCAGCAGCTTAACTGGGGGAGGGGCCCACGCTACAGCCTACGAGCAGTACTTC. Encoded protein: CASSLTGGGAHATAYEQYF.

This clonotype showed up many times. This chain uses TRBV11-2 with TRBJ1-3, with D unclear. This CDR3 contains 14 residues. Trimming pared 5 bases from V and 0 bases from J, leaving 8 bases between. The V gene's germline CDR1 is SGHAT and CDR2 FQNNGV. CDR3 nucleotides: TGTGCCAGCAGCATCTCGGACTCTGGAAACACCATATATTTT. This encodes CASSISDSGNTIYF. Filled out from reference TRBV11-2 and TRBJ1-3, the complete variable domain reads EAGVAQSPRYKIIEKRQSVAFWCNPISGHATLYWYQQILGQGPKLLIQFQNNGVVDDSQLPKDRFSAERLKGVDSTLKIQPAKLEDSAVYLCASSISDSGNTIYFGEGSWLTVV.

This clonotype was picked up many times. This chain uses TRBV24-1 with TRBJ2-7; TRBD1 is a possible D gene (5 bases). The V end was cut by 4 bases, the J end by 1 base, with 7 bases between. Looked up from germline, CDR1 is KGHDR and CDR2 is SFDVKD. The CDR3 contains 13 residues. The CDR3 coding sequence is TGTGCCACCAGTGACGACAGATCCTACGAGCAGTACTTC. Protein: CATSDDRSYEQYF.

In this sample, this clonotype turned up many times. This chain uses TRBV11-2 with TRBJ1-4; 7 bases align to TRBD1. CDR3 length: 14 amino acids. Trimming removed 5 bases from V and 5 bases from J; junction bases left unmatched: 5. Germline V CDR1 and CDR2: SGHAT, FQNNGV. Written as DNA, the CDR3 is TGTGCCAGCAGCCGCGACAGGGTAAATGAAAAACTGTTTTTT. Protein: CASSRDRVNEKLFF.

In this sample, this clonotype turned up many times. A much larger clonotype is one base distant, so this may be a read error. This chain connects TRBV10-3 to TRBJ2-2, with 8 bases aligning to TRBD1. This CDR3 is built from 15 residues. CDR1 is ENHRY, CDR2 SYGVKD, per germline. V was pared by 5 bases and J by 4 bases, with 6 bases of the junction left unmatched. CDR3 protein: CAISRTGPSTGELFF. DNA of the CDR3: TGTGCCATCAGTCGGACAGGGCCGAGCACCGGGGAGCTGTTTTTT.

This clonotype appeared many times. The chain uses TRBV5-6 and TRBJ1-5; D may be TRBD1 (5 bases). Deletions cut 0 bases from V and 0 bases from J, with 7 bases between. CDR1 and CDR2 from the germline V gene are SGHDT and YYEEEE. The CDR3 sequence is 15 residues long. Here the CDR3 reads CASSLAQGSNQPQHF. CDR3 nucleotide sequence: TGTGCCAGCAGCTTGGCGCAGGGTAGCAATCAGCCCCAGCATTTT.

There are many counts of this clonotype. V and J are TRBV20-1 and TRBJ2-1, with a possible D match to TRBD2 (6 bases). Germline V gene data show CDR1 as DFQATT and CDR2 as SNEGSKA (reference sequence). Trimming pared 1 base from V and 0 bases from J, leaving 13 bases between. The CDR3 is 16 amino acids. The CDR3: CSARVGGGGSYNEQFF. The CDR3 DNA follows: TGCAGTGCTAGAGTCGGGGGTGGGGGCTCCTACAATGAGCAGTTCTTC.

This clonotype was picked up a small number of times. This could be a read error, since a much larger clone is one nucleotide away. This chain connects TRBV7-3 to TRBJ1-1; possible D gene TRBD1, 6 bases. This CDR3 is built from 13 residues. V lost 6 bases and J lost 1, with 9 bases in between. Germline V CDR1 and CDR2: SGHTA, FQGTGA. The CDR3 protein is CASRPDRNTEAFF. CDR3 coding DNA: TGTGCCAGCAGACCGGACAGGAACACTGAAGCTTTCTTT.

The chain recombines TRBV5-1 with TRBJ2-7; possible D gene TRBD1, 5 bases. The CDR3 runs 13 residues. The V end was cut by 2 bases, the J end by 3 bases, with 9 bases between. The germline V gene encodes CDR1 SGHRS and CDR2 YFSETQ. Here the CDR3 reads CASSFSTDYEQYF. The DNA of the CDR3 is TGCGCCAGCAGCTTCTCGACAGACTACGAGCAGTACTTC.

In this sample, this clonotype turned up a few times. This chain connects TRBV15 to TRBJ2-7; D is uncertain. Germline V gene sequence: CDR1 LNHNV, CDR2 YYDKDF (reference sequence). Trimming shortened V by 1 base and J by 4 bases, and 5 bases separated the two germline ends. The CDR3 runs to 12 residues. DNA of the CDR3: TGTGCCACCAGCAGAGTAGGGTACGAGCAGTACTTC. Its translation is CATSRVGYEQYF.

This clonotype was observed at least ten times. The rearrangement uses TRBV5-1 and TRBJ2-7; unclear D gene. In germline, CDR1 is SGHRS, CDR2 YFSETQ. The CDR3 has 13 amino acids. The V gene lost 0 bases and the J gene lost 3 bases, with 7 bases spanning the gap. CDR3 bases: TGCGCCAGCAGCTTGGTCGTGAGCTACGAGCAGTACTTC. Encoded protein: CASSLVVSYEQYF.

This chain joins TRBV11-3 and TRBJ1-1; weak D call: TRBD1 (6 bases). The CDR3 loop spans 14 amino acids. Trimming left V 1 base short and J 8 bases short, with 14 bases between. Germline CDR1 SGHNT, CDR2 YENEEA. CDR3 region: CASSLAGEDSEAFF. As DNA, the CDR3 is TGTGCCAGCAGCTTAGCTGGAGAGGACAGCGAAGCTTTCTTT. Drawing the rest from reference TRBV11-3 and TRBJ1-1, the complete variable domain is EAGVVQSPRYKIIEKKQPVAFWCNPISGHNTLYWYLQNLGQGPELLIRYENEEAVDDSQLPKDRFSAERLKGVDSTLKIQPAELGDSAVYLCASSLAGEDSEAFFGQGTRLTVV.

The chain couples TRBV24-1 to TRBJ2-3; D is uncertain. V lost 5 bases and J 4 bases, leaving 21 bases between the germline ends. Germline CDR1 KGHDR, CDR2 SFDVKD. The CDR3 has 17 amino acids. This CDR3 reads CATSVGTSRRVADTQYF. Written as DNA, the CDR3 is TGTGCCACCAGTGTTGGTACGTCCCGAAGGGTCGCAGATACGCAGTATTTT.

The chain couples TRBV7-9 to TRBJ1-5, with D uncertain. Germline V gene sequence: CDR1 SEHNR, CDR2 FQNEAQ (reference sequence). The CDR3 has 13 amino acids. Trimming took 6 bases from V and 5 from J, leaving 11 bases between them. CDR3 bases: TGTGCCAGCAGTCCTATGTTTGATCAGCCCCAGCATTTT. Its translation: CASSPMFDQPQHF.

This clonotype was recorded many times. V and J are TRBV20-1 and TRBJ2-6, with 7 bases identical to TRBD1. The germline V gene has CDR1 DFQATT and CDR2 SNEGSKA (reference sequence). The CDR3 covers 17 residues. J was trimmed by 0 bases and V by 2 bases; bases with no gene match: 7. The CDR3 is CSARPGGTISGANVLTF. The CDR3 DNA reads as TGCAGTGCTAGACCAGGGGGTACAATCTCTGGGGCCAACGTCCTGACTTTC.

This clonotype has just one count. This sequence joins TRBV7-8 and TRBJ2-5; a weak D match, TRBD2 (7 bases). V was cut by 0 bases and J by 4 bases, with 9 bases left in between. The CDR3 is 14 amino acids. In germline, CDR1 is SGHVS, CDR2 FQNEAQ. This chain's CDR3 is CASSLARGAETQYF. The CDR3 DNA sequence: TGTGCCAGCAGCTTAGCTCGGGGGGCAGAGACCCAGTACTTC.

The V call is TRBV4-1, the J call TRBJ1-2; 7 bases map to TRBD1. Germline trimming cut 1 base from V and 8 bases from J; bases unmatched to any gene: 7. CDR3 length equals 14 residues. The germline gives CDR1 MGHRA, CDR2 YSYEKL. The CDR3 loop reads CASSQVVRTGGYTF. The CDR3 DNA reads as TGCGCCAGCAGCCAAGTGGTACGGACAGGCGGCTACACCTTC.

In this sample, this clonotype turned up many times. This chain uses TRBV12-5 with TRBJ1-1; no clear D gene. V lost 5 bases and J lost 6, with 16 bases in between. Germline CDR1 is LGHNT and CDR2 is FRNRAP. The CDR3 sequence is 14 residues long. CDR3 DNA: TGTGCTAGTGGTACGAGTAGTAAGGGCGCTGAAGCTTTCTTT. Its protein product is CASGTSSKGAEAFF.

The chain recombines TRBV10-3 with TRBJ1-6; 12 positions agree with TRBD1. Germline V gene lookup returns CDR1 ENHRY and CDR2 SYGVKD. The J segment lost 9 bases and the V segment lost 11 bases, leaving 8 bases of the junction unmatched. The CDR3 has 14 residues. CDR3 nucleotide sequence: TGTGCCGCAACCGGGGACAGGGGGCCTTCACCCCTCCACTTT. It yields the protein CAATGDRGPSPLHF.

CDR3 sequence (DNA): TGCAGCGTTGAACCGACAGGTTCTAACTATGGCTACACCTTC. Encoded protein: CSVEPTGSNYGYTF. The chain links TRBV29-1 to TRBJ1-2; D perhaps matches TRBD1 (6 bases). Germline assignment: CDR1 SQVTM and CDR2 ANQGSEA. V shed 2 bases and J shed 0 bases, with 10 bases lying between them. The CDR3 length is 14 residues.

This clonotype was recorded many times. The chain is built from TRBV12-3 or TRBV12-4 and TRBJ1-5; D gene uncertain. The CDR3 has 13 residues. V dropped 6 bases and J dropped 5 bases, with 11 bases sitting between them. The CDR3 DNA sequence: TGTGCCAGCAGCTTCGACGGAGATCAGCCCCAGCATTTT. Its protein is CASSFDGDQPQHF.

The chain couples TRBV2 to TRBJ2-2; the D gene is possibly TRBD1 (5 bases). V gave up 6 bases and J gave up 5 bases, with 10 bases separating them. Germline CDR1 and CDR2: SNHLY and FYNNEI. The CDR3 contains 13 residues. The CDR3 sequence is CASSLGQTGELFF. In DNA form, the CDR3 reads TGTGCCAGCAGCTTGGGGCAGACCGGGGAGCTGTTTTTT.

By share of the sample, this clonotype is medium-sized (0.01 to 0.1%). The chain carries TRBV19 and TRBJ1-5, with D hard to call. Germline loops: CDR1 LNHDA, CDR2 SQIVND (reference sequence). Trimming pared 5 bases from V and 2 bases from J, leaving 10 bases between. CDR3 length equals 14 residues. CDR3 bases: TGTGCCAGTAGTTTCGGAGTGGGCAATCAGCCCCAGCATTTT. As protein: CASSFGVGNQPQHF.

The chain uses TRBV2 and TRBJ2-1; no clear D gene. Germline V lookup: CDR1 SNHLY, CDR2 FYNNEI. The CDR3 is made up of 11 amino acids. Trimming took off 7 bases at V and 3 bases at J, with 4 bases between the two ends. CDR3: CASTVYNEQFF. The DNA of the CDR3 is TGTGCCAGCACGGTCTACAATGAGCAGTTCTTC.